The rows below give T cell receptor beta chains drawn from one sample of a study of CD8+CD57+ T cells in acquired aplastic anemia. From the reads, TCRdb called clonotypes with MiXCR, one entry per CDR3 protein. The repertoire includes 250,000 to 350,000 distinct CDR3 sequences, roughly 61% of them detected once, and approximately 1.3% sits in the top ten. The specimen sequenced was sorted CD4+, CD8+, or CD8+CD57+ T cells (not recorded which) from PBMCs. Every receptor here comes from a human donor with aplastic anemia. Each CDR3 is given with its conserved first and last residue. The D gene is left open where the match is weak. Clone size is given for some rows only: seen once, a few or many times, or a class if the clone is expanded.

D gene: -; clone size: few; CDR3 length: 13; V gene: TRBV7-2; J gene: TRBJ2-7; CDR3 DNA: TGTGCCAGCAGCCGCTACGGCTCCTACGAGCAGTACTTC; CDR3 protein: CASSRYGSYEQYF
D gene: -; clone size: -; CDR3 length: 14; V gene: TRBV30; J gene: TRBJ2-3; CDR3 DNA: TGTGCCAGTAGTTGGGCAGGGGAGACAGATACGCAGTATTTT; CDR3 protein: CASSWAGETDTQYF
D gene: -; clone size: many; CDR3 length: 15; V gene: TRBV16; J gene: TRBJ2-2; CDR3 DNA: TGTGCCAGCAGCCAATCTTACCTTACCACCGGGGAGCTGTTTTTT; CDR3 protein: CASSQSYLTTGELFF
D gene: TRBD1; clone size: many; CDR3 length: 14; V gene: TRBV11-2; J gene: TRBJ2-7; CDR3 DNA: TGTGCCAGCAGCCCACAGGGGGTGCGCTACGAGCAGTACTTC; CDR3 protein: CASSPQGVRYEQYF
D gene: -; clone size: -; CDR3 length: 14; V gene: TRBV25-1; J gene: TRBJ1-1; CDR3 DNA: TGTGCCAGCGCGGAAAAAACAGGAGAAGGAGAAGCTTTCTTT; CDR3 protein: CASAEKTGEGEAFF
D gene: -; clone size: -; CDR3 length: 12; V gene: TRBV5-8; J gene: TRBJ2-3; CDR3 DNA: TGTGCCAGCAGCTTAAACACCAGAACGCAGTATTTT; CDR3 protein: CASSLNTRTQYF
D gene: TRBD1; clone size: -; CDR3 length: 14; V gene: TRBV10-1; J gene: TRBJ1-1; CDR3 DNA: TGCGCCAGCAGTGGTTATCGGGACAGGCCTGAAGCTTTCTTT; CDR3 protein: CASSGYRDRPEAFF
D gene: TRBD1; clone size: many; CDR3 length: 16; V gene: TRBV7-9; J gene: TRBJ1-1; CDR3 DNA: TGTGCCAGCAGCCCTGACAGGGGAAAGTGGAACACTGAAGCTTTCTTT; CDR3 protein: CASSPDRGKWNTEAFF
D gene: -; clone size: many; CDR3 length: 13; V gene: TRBV7-9; J gene: TRBJ2-6; CDR3 DNA: TGTGCCAGCAGCGAAACTGGGGCCAACGTCCTGACTTTC; CDR3 protein: CASSETGANVLTF
D gene: -; clone size: -; CDR3 length: 15; V gene: TRBV7-2; J gene: TRBJ1-4; CDR3 DNA: TGTGCCAGCAGCTTAGTTGGGGGCGCATTTGAAAAACTGTTTTTT; CDR3 protein: CASSLVGGAFEKLFF
D gene: TRBD2; clone size: many; CDR3 length: 14; V gene: TRBV20-1; J gene: TRBJ2-3; CDR3 DNA: TGCAGTGCTCAAAGCGGGGGGGCATCAGATACGCAGTATTTT; CDR3 protein: CSAQSGGASDTQYF
D gene: TRBD1; clone size: -; CDR3 length: 12; V gene: TRBV5-1; J gene: TRBJ2-5; CDR3 DNA: TGCGCCAGCAGACAGGGGTCTGAGACCCAGTACTTC; CDR3 protein: CASRQGSETQYF
D gene: TRBD2; clone size: many; CDR3 length: 15; V gene: TRBV7-2; J gene: TRBJ2-1; CDR3 DNA: TGTGCCAGCAGCTTATGGGCTAGCGGGGACAATGAGCAGTTCTTC; CDR3 protein: CASSLWASGDNEQFF
D gene: TRBD1; clone size: -; CDR3 length: 14; V gene: TRBV19; J gene: TRBJ1-5; CDR3 DNA: TGTGCCAGTAGACTTACAGGGGGCAGCCAGCCCCAGCATTTT; CDR3 protein: CASRLTGGSQPQHF
D gene: -; clone size: -; CDR3 length: 16; V gene: TRBV15; J gene: TRBJ2-5; CDR3 DNA: TGTGCCACCAGCAGAGATTTCAGGGGAGGCCAAGAGACCCAGTACTTC; CDR3 protein: CATSRDFRGGQETQYF
D gene: TRBD1; clone size: once; CDR3 length: 14; V gene: TRBV12-3/TRBV12-4; J gene: TRBJ2-7; CDR3 DNA: TGTGCCAGCAGAAAAGGGACAGGGGTTGGCGAGCAGTACTTC; CDR3 protein: CASRKGTGVGEQYF
D gene: TRBD2; clone size: few; CDR3 length: 13; V gene: TRBV20-1; J gene: TRBJ2-5; CDR3 DNA: TGCAGTGCCCCGGGACTAGGGGGGGAGACCCAGTACTTC; CDR3 protein: CSAPGLGGETQYF
D gene: -; clone size: few; CDR3 length: 12; V gene: TRBV7-9; J gene: TRBJ2-1; CDR3 DNA: TGTGCCAGCAGCCCGGGGGGCGATGAGCAGTTCTTC; CDR3 protein: CASSPGGDEQFF
D gene: -; clone size: -; CDR3 length: 12; V gene: TRBV12-3/TRBV12-4; J gene: TRBJ2-1; CDR3 DNA: TGTGCCAGCAGTCATGATAGAAATGAGCAGTTCTTC; CDR3 protein: CASSHDRNEQFF
D gene: -; clone size: -; CDR3 length: 18; V gene: TRBV5-4; J gene: TRBJ1-6; CDR3 DNA: TGTGCCAGCAGCTCCGGACGGACGATAAGCTCCTATAATTCACCCCTCCACTTT; CDR3 protein: CASSSGRTISSYNSPLHF
D gene: TRBD2; clone size: once; CDR3 length: 14; V gene: TRBV20-1; J gene: TRBJ2-1; CDR3 DNA: TGCAGTGCTAGTAGCGGGAGGGGGGACAATGAGCAGTTCTTC; CDR3 protein: CSASSGRGDNEQFF
D gene: TRBD1; clone size: -; CDR3 length: 15; V gene: TRBV20-1; J gene: TRBJ1-4; CDR3 DNA: TGCAGTGCTAGAGATCGTACAGGGGCGGGGGAAAAACTGTTTTTT; CDR3 protein: CSARDRTGAGEKLFF
D gene: TRBD2; clone size: -; CDR3 length: 15; V gene: TRBV14; J gene: TRBJ2-7; CDR3 DNA: TGTGCCAGCAGCCACCTACTAGCGGGGGACTACGAGCAGTACTTC; CDR3 protein: CASSHLLAGDYEQYF
D gene: -; clone size: once; CDR3 length: 16; V gene: TRBV7-8; J gene: TRBJ1-6; CDR3 DNA: TGTGCCAGCAGCTGGACTGGTCAGGGTAGGAATTCACCCCTCCACTTT; CDR3 protein: CASSWTGQGRNSPLHF
D gene: -; clone size: few; CDR3 length: 14; V gene: TRBV11-3; J gene: TRBJ2-5; CDR3 DNA: TGTGCCAGCAGCGGCAGGACGGCGCAAGAGACCCAGTACTTC; CDR3 protein: CASSGRTAQETQYF
D gene: -; clone size: few; CDR3 length: 11; V gene: TRBV7-9; J gene: TRBJ1-6; CDR3 DNA: TGTGCCAGCGGGGAGGCACCACCCCTCCACTTT; CDR3 protein: CASGEAPPLHF